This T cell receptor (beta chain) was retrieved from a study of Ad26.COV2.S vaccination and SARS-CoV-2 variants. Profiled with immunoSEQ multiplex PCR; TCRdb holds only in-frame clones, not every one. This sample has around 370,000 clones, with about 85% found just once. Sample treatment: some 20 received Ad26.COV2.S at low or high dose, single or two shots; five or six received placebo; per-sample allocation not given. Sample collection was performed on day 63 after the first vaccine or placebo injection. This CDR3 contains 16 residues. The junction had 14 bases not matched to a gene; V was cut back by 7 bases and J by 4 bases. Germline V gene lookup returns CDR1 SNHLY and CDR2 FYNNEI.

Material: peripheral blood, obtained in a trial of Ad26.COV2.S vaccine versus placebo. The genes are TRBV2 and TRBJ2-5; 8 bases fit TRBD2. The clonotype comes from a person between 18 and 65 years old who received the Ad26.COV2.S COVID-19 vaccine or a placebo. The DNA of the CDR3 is TGTGCCAGCACCGCCTCCGGGGGGGCCTGGGGAGAGACCCAGTACTTC. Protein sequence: CASTASGGAWGETQYF. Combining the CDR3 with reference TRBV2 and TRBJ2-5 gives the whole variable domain EPEVTQTPSHQVTQMGQEVILRCVPISNHLYFYWYRQILGQKVEFLVSFYNNEISEKSEIFDDQFSVERPDGSNFTLKIRSTKLEDSAMYFCASTASGGAWGETQYFGPGTRLLVL.